The 15 T cell receptor beta chains given below trace back to one sample, sequenced in a study of T cells in localized non-small cell lung cancer. Using immunoSEQ multiplex PCR, the repertoire was profiled, and TCRdb retains in-frame clones only, with some absent. The sample records under 45,000 clones, roughly 80% being singletons. Sample: PBMCs, taken before any cancer treatment. These receptors were taken from a man aged 35-69 years with stage II lung adenocarcinoma.

The chain joins TRBV9 to TRBJ2-1, with D tentatively TRBD1 (5 bases). Trimming left V 0 bases short and J 0 bases short, with 7 bases between. This CDR3 spans 15 amino acids. Germline assignment: CDR1 SGDLS and CDR2 YYNGEE. This CDR3 reads CASSVGDSSYNEQFF. The CDR3 DNA is TGTGCCAGCAGCGTAGGAGACAGCTCCTACAATGAGCAGTTCTTC. The full variable domain, completed using reference TRBV9 and TRBJ2-1, is DSGVTQTPKHLITATGQRVTLRCSPRSGDLSVYWYQQSLDQGLQFLIQYYNGEERAKGNILERFSAQQFPDLHSELNLSSLELGDSALYFCASSVGDSSYNEQFFGPGTRLTVL.

CDR3 sequence: CASTPASANTGELFF. The CDR3 nucleotides read TGTGCCAGCACCCCAGCTTCCGCGAACACCGGGGAGCTGTTTTTT. This chain uses TRBV2 with TRBJ2-2; D is ambiguous. Germline V gene sequence: CDR1 SNHLY, CDR2 FYNNEI. V dropped 7 bases and J dropped 0 bases, with 12 bases sitting between them. The length of the CDR3 is 15 residues.

As for this clone: Within the sample, other DNA sequences also encode this same CDR3. The CDR3 DNA is TGTGCCAGCAGCTTCAGGGAGACCCAGTACTTC. Translating gives CASSFRETQYF. V gene TRBV7-2 combines with J gene TRBJ2-5; no clear D. The CDR3 covers 11 residues. Germline CDR1 SGHTA, CDR2 FQGNSA. V gave up 3 bases and J gave up 5 bases, with 4 bases separating them.

The chain employs TRBV27 and TRBJ2-7; a weak D match, TRBD1 (7 bases). V was cut by 4 bases and J by 2 bases, with 15 bases left in between. Germline CDR1 MNHEY, CDR2 SMNVEV (reference sequence). The length of the CDR3 is 15 residues. The CDR3 DNA is TGTGCCAGCAGTTCCCGGCGGGACAGCACCTACGAGCAGTACTTC. It encodes CASSSRRDSTYEQYF.

This rearrangement joins TRBV5-1 to TRBJ1-1; 9 positions agree with TRBD1. The germline V gene has CDR1 SGHRS and CDR2 YFSETQ. After removal of 4 bases from V and 0 bases from J, the junction contained 10 bases not matched to a gene. The CDR3 length is 17 residues. CDR3 sequence (DNA): TGCGCCAGCAGCCCGTCCGGGACAGGGATTGTGAACACTGAAGCTTTCTTT. It translates to CASSPSGTGIVNTEAFF.

This sequence joins TRBV2 and TRBJ2-7; D may be TRBD1 or TRBD2 (5 bases each). V dropped 2 bases and J dropped 4 bases, with 15 bases sitting between them. Germline CDR1 reads SNHLY; CDR2 reads FYNNEI. This CDR3 spans 15 amino acids. The CDR3 sequence is CASSEMGTVGYEQYF. For the CDR3, the DNA is TGTGCCAGCAGTGAAATGGGGACGGTGGGGTACGAGCAGTACTTC.

This chain joins TRBV5-1 and TRBJ2-6; no clear D. This CDR3 is built from 15 residues. The V end was cut by 1 base, the J end by 0 bases, with 5 bases between. Germline CDR1 and CDR2: SGHRS and YFSETQ. The CDR3 region is CASSLTLSGANVLTF. The CDR3 nucleotides are TGCGCCAGCAGCTTGACCCTCTCTGGGGCCAACGTCCTGACTTTC.

By share, this clone ranks as medium-sized. The rearrangement links TRBV5-6 to TRBJ1-6; tentatively, D is TRBD1 (5 bases). The ends were cut back, 2 bases at V and 3 bases at J, with 9 bases in the middle. The CDR3 loop spans 15 amino acids. CDR1 SGHDT and CDR2 YYEEEE come from the germline V gene. The CDR3 DNA sequence: TGTGCCAGCAGCTTTTCGGGGGGCTATAATTCACCCCTCCACTTT. Protein: CASSFSGGYNSPLHF.

The chain has TRBV6-1 and TRBJ1-5, with TRBD1 matching over 9 bases. V lost 3 bases to trimming and J lost 3 bases; unmatched junction nucleotides: 3. CDR3 length: 15 amino acids. In germline, CDR1 is MNHNS, CDR2 SASEGT. DNA of the CDR3: TGTGCCAGCAGTGATTGGACAGGGGCCAATCAGCCCCAGCATTTT. It is translated as CASSDWTGANQPQHF.

The chain recombines TRBV5-4 with TRBJ1-1; D unresolved. The V end lost 0 bases, the J end lost 2 bases, and 8 bases lay between the germline ends. The CDR3 contains 14 residues. The germline CDR1 and CDR2 sequences are SGHNT and YYREEE (reference sequence). The DNA of the CDR3 is TGTGCCAGCAGCTTGGGGGAGGGCAACACTGAAGCTTTCTTT. It translates to CASSLGEGNTEAFF.

Worth noting for this clone: An end of the junction differs from the germline gene, which may be a read error. The V gene is TRBV7-2, the J gene TRBJ1-1; D unclear. Germline CDR1 reads SGHTA; CDR2 reads FQGNSA. CDR3 length: 12 residues. This chain's CDR3 is CASSIAGTEAFF. The DNA of the CDR3 is TGTGCCAGCAGCATAGCGGGGACTGAAGCTTTCTTT.

The gene calls are TRBV28 and TRBJ2-1; TRBD2 aligns across 13 bases. V lost 8 bases and J lost 6; bases outside the gene matches: 4. This CDR3 contains 14 residues. Germline CDR1 MDHEN, CDR2 SYDVKM. CDR3 DNA: TGTGCCAGCCTTACTAGCGGGAGGGGCAATGAGCAGTTCTTC. The encoded protein is CASLTSGRGNEQFF.

The V call is TRBV6-1, the J call TRBJ2-1; TRBD1 aligns across 9 bases. The V segment lost 4 bases and the J segment 6 bases; nucleotides outside the gene matches: 4. CDR1 MNHNS and CDR2 SASEGT come from the germline V gene. This CDR3 contains 14 residues. DNA for the CDR3: TGTGCCAGCAGTGGGACAGGGGTGGTCAATGAGCAGTTCTTC. Translating gives CASSGTGVVNEQFF.

The chain recombines TRBV27 with TRBJ2-7; TRBD2 is a possible D gene (7 bases). The CDR3 consists of 13 residues. V was shortened by 7 bases and J by 3 bases, with 13 bases between the two germline ends. The germline CDR1 and CDR2 sequences are MNHEY and SMNVEV (reference sequence). CDR3 sequence reads: CASTKGGSYEQYF. As DNA, the CDR3 is TGTGCCAGCACCAAGGGGGGGAGCTACGAGCAGTACTTC.

V and J are TRBV7-9 and TRBJ2-1; TRBD2 matches at 7 bases. V lost 5 bases and J lost 1; bases outside the gene matches: 5. The CDR3 sequence is 15 residues long. The germline CDR1 and CDR2 sequences are SEHNR and FQNEAQ (reference sequence). This CDR3 reads CASSPWGGSYNEQFF. DNA of the CDR3: TGTGCCAGCAGCCCATGGGGAGGGTCCTACAATGAGCAGTTCTTC.